At least ten counts were recorded for the clone carrying this T cell receptor (beta chain). This sample's TCRbeta library carried unique molecular identifier barcodes. TCRdb processed the PCR reads anew with MiXCR; each CDR3 protein has one entry. The data hold hundreds of thousands of distinct CDR3 sequences, with roughly 14% observed a single time. This record comes from a study of T-cell reconstitution after alpha-beta-depleted transplantation in children. CDR3 length: 11 amino acids. V was trimmed by 5 bases and J by 7 bases, leaving 9 bases between them. Germline V gene lookup returns CDR1 DFQATT and CDR2 SNEGSKA (reference sequence).

The material was PBMCs, obtained before TCRalphabeta/CD19-depleted stem cell transplant. The receptor's source is a girl between 2 and 10 years old with congenital amegakaryocytic thrombocytopenia, due to receive a stem cell transplant. The V and J genes are TRBV20-1 and TRBJ2-1; D is unresolved. The CDR3 DNA reads as TGCAGTGCTCAGCCGGAGAATGAGCAGTTCTTC. Residues: CSAQPENEQFF.